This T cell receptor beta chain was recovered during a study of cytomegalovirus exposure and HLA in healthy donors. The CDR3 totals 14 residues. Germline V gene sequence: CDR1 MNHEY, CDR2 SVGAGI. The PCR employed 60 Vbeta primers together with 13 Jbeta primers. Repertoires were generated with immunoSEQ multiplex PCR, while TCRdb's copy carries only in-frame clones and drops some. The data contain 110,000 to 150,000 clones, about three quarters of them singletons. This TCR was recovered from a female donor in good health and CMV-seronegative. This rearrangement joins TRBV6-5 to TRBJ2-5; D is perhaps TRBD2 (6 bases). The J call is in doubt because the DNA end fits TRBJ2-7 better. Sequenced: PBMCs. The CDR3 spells CASSYSRTTYEQYF. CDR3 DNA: TGTGCCAGCAGTTACTCTAGGACTACCTACGAGCAGTACTTC.